These T cell receptor beta chains were read from a single sample in a study of T cells in Graves' hyperthyroidism and ophthalmopathy. TCRdb independently ran MiXCR on the multiplex PCR reads; one entry per CDR3 protein. The data show fewer than 350,000 distinct CDR3 sequences, roughly 20% seen once. What was sequenced was blood. The source of these receptors is a woman aged 45-60 years with Graves' hyperthyroidism. CDR3s include the opening cysteine and the closing phenylalanine or tryptophan. The order of the fields is clone size, D gene, V gene, J gene, CDR3 DNA, CDR3 protein. A D gene is named only where the DNA matches it firmly. Clone size is given for some rows only: seen once, a few or many times, or a class if the clone is expanded.

>many|-|TRBV11-2|TRBJ2-5
TGTGCCAGCAGCTCCCTGCAGGGGATGGTCTATAGCCAAGAGACCCAGTACTTC
CASSSLQGMVYSQETQYF
>many|-|TRBV6-2/TRBV6-3|TRBJ1-1
TGTGCCAGCAGTTATCGATTCACTGAAGCTTTCTTT
CASSYRFTEAFF
>many|TRBD2|TRBV7-2|TRBJ2-3
TGTGCCAGCAGCACCGGACTAGCGGGAGTAACAGATACGCAGTATTTT
CASSTGLAGVTDTQYF
>many|TRBD2|TRBV5-1|TRBJ2-5
TGCGCCAGCAGCTTGGGGACTAGCGCTCAAGAGACCCAGTACTTC
CASSLGTSAQETQYF
>few|-|TRBV28|TRBJ2-1
TGTGCCAGCAGTTTTCTTAGCGTCGGCGATGAGCAGTTCTTC
CASSFLSVGDEQFF
>-|TRBD2|TRBV6-1|TRBJ2-5
TGTGCCAGCCGACAGGAGCCAAGCGGGGGGTATGAGACCCAGTACTTC
CASRQEPSGGYETQYF
>-|-|TRBV4-1|TRBJ2-3
TGCGCCAGCAGCCAAGCTGGCTGGGCCTTCACAGATACGCAGTATTTT
CASSQAGWAFTDTQYF
>many|-|TRBV11-2|TRBJ2-1
TGTGCCAGCAGCAAGTACACCGGGAAAGAATACAATGAGCAGTTCTTC
CASSKYTGKEYNEQFF
>many|TRBD1|TRBV7-8|TRBJ1-1
TGTGCCAGCAGCTTAACAACAGGGGGCCCCAACACTGAAGCTTTCTTT
CASSLTTGGPNTEAFF
>-|-|TRBV20-1|TRBJ2-3
TGCCAGGGGGCGGGGGTAGATACGCAGTATTTT
CQGAGVDTQYF
>-|-|TRBV10-3|TRBJ2-3
TGTGCCATCGCCACCGGAGGGGCAGATACGCAGTATTTT
CAIATGGADTQYF
>-|-|TRBV7-2|TRBJ2-2
TGTGCCAGCAGCTTAGGGTCTAGCGCCTACACCGGGGAGCTGTTTTTT
CASSLGSSAYTGELFF
>many|-|TRBV18|TRBJ1-4
TGTGCCAGCTCACCGTCTTCCGGGGCAGGCGAAAAACTGTTTTTT
CASSPSSGAGEKLFF
>many|-|TRBV7-9|TRBJ2-1
TGTGCCAGCAGCTCACAGGGTAATGAGCAGTTCTTC
CASSSQGNEQFF
>-|-|TRBV28|TRBJ2-7
TGTGCCAGCAGTTCCCAGGGGGGATGGCGGGAGCAGTACTTC
CASSSQGGWREQYF
>many|TRBD1|TRBV2|TRBJ2-1
TGTGCCAGCACCCGACAGGGGTACAATGAGCAGTTCTTC
CASTRQGYNEQFF
>many|TRBD2|TRBV12-3/TRBV12-4|TRBJ2-1
TGTGCCAGCAGTACTAGCGGGACTTACAATGAGCAGTTCTTC
CASSTSGTYNEQFF
>few|-|TRBV7-8|TRBJ2-1
TGTGCCAGCAGCACTACCCCGCGGGAGCAGTTCTTC
CASSTTPREQFF
>many|-|TRBV10-3|TRBJ2-5
TGTGCCATCAGGGTGGACGGCGCCCTTGGGACCCAGTACTTC
CAIRVDGALGTQYF
>-|TRBD1|TRBV24-1|TRBJ2-3
TGTGCCACCAGTGACCAAGGGACAGGGGACGCCTCGGATACGCAGTATTTT
CATSDQGTGDASDTQYF
>few|-|TRBV19|TRBJ1-5
TGTGCCACCAGCGCCGACGGTGGCAATCAGCCCCAGCATTTT
CATSADGGNQPQHF
>-|-|TRBV20-1|TRBJ2-7
TGCAGTGCTCAGTCAGAATTCTCCTACGAGCAGTACTTC
CSAQSEFSYEQYF
>few|TRBD1|TRBV6-2/TRBV6-3|TRBJ1-5
TGTGCCAGCACCCCGGGACAGGGGGGGATTAAGCCCCAGCATTTT
CASTPGQGGIKPQHF
>-|-|TRBV11-2|TRBJ2-7
TGTGCCAGCAGCCCCGCGTTAGGTTCTACCTACGAGCAGTACTTC
CASSPALGSTYEQYF
>many|TRBD2|TRBV10-3|TRBJ2-1
TGTGCCATCAGTGAAAGCGGCGTGACTAGCGGTTACAATGAGCAGTTCTTC
CAISESGVTSGYNEQFF
>many|TRBD2|TRBV3-1|TRBJ2-5
TGTGCCAGCAGCCATCCCCTCACTAGCGGGAAGGAGACCCAGTACTTC
CASSHPLTSGKETQYF
>-|-|TRBV13|TRBJ2-1
TGTGCCAGCAGCTCATCCAGGTGGAATGAGCAGTTCTTC
CASSSSRWNEQFF
>few|-|TRBV30|TRBJ1-3
TGTGCCTGGGCCAGCGGCTTTTCTGGAAACACCATATATTTT
CAWASGFSGNTIYF
>many|-|TRBV28|TRBJ1-1
TGTGCCAGCAGTAACTCGGGGGGTAGAGCTGAAGCTTTCTTT
CASSNSGGRAEAFF
>-|-|TRBV4-1|TRBJ1-4
TGCGCCAGCAGCCAAGATTTCGAGCGTGAAAAACTGTTTTTT
CASSQDFEREKLFF
>-|TRBD1|TRBV7-3|TRBJ2-2
TGTGCCAGCAATCAATTCCCCCCGGGACAGGGTTCCACCGGGGAGCTGTTTTTT
CASNQFPPGQGSTGELFF
>many|-|TRBV30|TRBJ2-5
TGTGCCTTGCGCGTCTGGGAGACCCAGTACTTC
CALRVWETQYF
>-|TRBD2|TRBV19|TRBJ2-1
TGTGCCAGTAGTATAGTAGCGGGAGCCCCTGAGCAGTTCTTC
CASSIVAGAPEQFF
>few|-|TRBV28|TRBJ2-3
TGTGCCAGCAGTCCTCGTTTTTGGCTAGCCGAACCTGGCACAGATACGCAGTATTTT
CASSPRFWLAEPGTDTQYF
>many|-|TRBV11-2|TRBJ2-3
TGTGCCAGCAGCTTAGAGGTCGCAGATACGCAGTATTTT
CASSLEVADTQYF
>few|-|TRBV11-2|TRBJ1-6
TGTGCCAGCAGTCCAGGACAGCAGTTTTCACCCCTCCACTTT
CASSPGQQFSPLHF
>many|-|TRBV5-1|TRBJ2-1
TGCGCCAGCAGCTTGTCCGCGTTTAATGAGCAGTTCTTC
CASSLSAFNEQFF
>-|TRBD1|TRBV7-7|TRBJ2-5
TGTGCTAGCAGCTTAATAAGGGGACAGTGGGAGACCCAGTACTTC
CASSLIRGQWETQYF
>many|-|TRBV6-1|TRBJ1-1
TGTGCCAGCAGTGAATCGGATCGTGAAGCTTTCTTT
CASSESDREAFF
>few|-|TRBV7-3|TRBJ2-2
TGTGCCAGCAGCTTAGGAGGCGGGCAGGGCTCCGGGGAGCTGTTTTTT
CASSLGGGQGSGELFF
>-|-|TRBV20-1|TRBJ2-2
TGCAGTGCCCCGACAGAGAACACCGGGGAGCTGTTTTTT
CSAPTENTGELFF
>many|-|TRBV7-2|TRBJ2-1
TGTGCCAGCAGCGCCCAGGGAACCTACAATGAGCAGTTCTTC
CASSAQGTYNEQFF
>many|TRBD1|TRBV7-2|TRBJ2-5
TGTGCCAGCAACATCGCATTTGGACAGGGACGTCGGGAGACCCAGTACTTC
CASNIAFGQGRRETQYF
>-|TRBD2|TRBV5-1|TRBJ2-5
TGCGCCAGCAGCTCCCTGGCGGGGGGGCTTCAAGAGGCCCAGTACTTC
CASSSLAGGLQEAQYF
>-|-|TRBV27|TRBJ2-3
TGTGCCAGCTCACCATTCCCCGGGACATCGACGGGCACAGATACGCAGTATTTT
CASSPFPGTSTGTDTQYF
>-|-|TRBV6-1|TRBJ2-7
TGTGCCAGCAGCCACAGACAGAGAGGCTACGAGCAGTACTTC
CASSHRQRGYEQYF
>-|-|TRBV6-1|TRBJ2-1
TGTGCCAGCAACCCCTGGGGCGGGATCAGGGAGCAGTTCTTC
CASNPWGGIREQFF
>once|-|TRBV9|TRBJ2-6
TGTGCCAGCAGTGGAGGGTCTGAGGGGGCCAACGTCCTGACTTTC
CASSGGSEGANVLTF
>few|TRBD1|TRBV5-1|TRBJ1-2
TGCGCCAGCAGCTTGGCTGAAGGGGGCGATGGCTACACCTTC
CASSLAEGGDGYTF